This is a list of T cell receptor beta chains from one sample in a study of blood T cell repertoires in COVID-19. Sequencing used immunoSEQ multiplex PCR; TCRdb keeps in-frame clones, though not all of them. Of roughly 210,000 clones in the sample, about 87% were seen once. What was sequenced was peripheral blood. The receptors come from a man aged 65 to 85 with acute or convalescent COVID-19. CDR3s include the opening cysteine and the closing phenylalanine or tryptophan. A D gene is named only where the DNA matches it firmly. Expanded clones get a size class; other rows say once, few or many, or leave the size out.

TRBV28	once	TRBJ1-1	NA	CASSLFGLTGKAFF	TGTGCCAGCAGTTTATTTGGATTGACGGGGAAAGCTTTCTTT
TRBV19	NA	TRBJ2-5	TRBD2	CASSSTSGSQETQYF	TGTGCCAGTAGTTCGACTAGCGGAAGCCAAGAGACCCAGTACTTC
TRBV27	NA	TRBJ2-1	NA	CASSLFPGGTSYNEQFF	TGTGCCAGCAGCCTTTTTCCCGGCGGAACCTCCTACAATGAGCAGTTCTTC
TRBV5-1	few	TRBJ2-1	TRBD2	CASTTGGSYNEQFF	TGCGCCAGCACCACCGGGGGGTCCTACAATGAGCAGTTCTTC
TRBV5-5	NA	TRBJ2-7	TRBD2	CASSLGLADYEQYF	TGTGCCAGCAGCTTGGGCCTAGCGGATTACGAGCAGTACTTC
TRBV5-1	NA	TRBJ2-2	NA	CASSSGDSYTGELFF	TGCGCCAGCAGCTCGGGAGACTCTTACACCGGGGAGCTGTTTTTT
TRBV11-1	once	TRBJ2-1	NA	CASSLGDRNNEQFF	TGTGCCAGCAGCTTAGGCGACAGGAACAATGAGCAGTTCTTC
TRBV12-3/TRBV12-4	NA	TRBJ2-3	TRBD1	CASRTTGSDTQYF	TGTGCCAGCAGAACGACAGGGTCCGATACGCAGTATTTT
TRBV6-5	NA	TRBJ2-7	TRBD1	CASSPQGDEQYF	TGTGCCAGCAGTCCCCAGGGGGACGAGCAGTACTTC
TRBV7-2	NA	TRBJ2-7	NA	CASSPFGGPYEQYF	TGTGCCAGCAGCCCATTCGGAGGGCCGTACGAGCAGTACTTC
TRBV19	NA	TRBJ1-1	NA	CASSPYMNTEAFF	TGTGCCAGTAGCCCTTATATGAACACTGAAGCTTTCTTT
TRBV28	NA	TRBJ1-4	TRBD1	CASSLTGANEKLFF	TGTGCCAGCAGCCTGACAGGGGCTAATGAAAAACTGTTTTTT
TRBV20-1	NA	TRBJ2-7	TRBD2	CSATERLAGSYEQYF	TGCAGTGCTACTGAAAGACTAGCGGGATCCTACGAGCAGTACTTC
TRBV7-3	NA	TRBJ2-5	TRBD1	CASSINRGETQYF	TGTGCCAGCAGCATTAACAGGGGAGAGACCCAGTACTTC
TRBV5-1	NA	TRBJ2-3	NA	CASSGGERTDTQYF	TGCGCCAGCAGCGGCGGGGAACGCACAGATACGCAGTATTTT
TRBV9	NA	TRBJ2-1	TRBD1	CASSATGQGSYNEQFF	TGTGCCAGCAGCGCGACCGGACAGGGGTCCTACAATGAGCAGTTCTTC
TRBV6-5	NA	TRBJ1-1	NA	CASTTRGGTEAFF	TGTGCCAGCACCACTAGGGGGGGCACTGAAGCTTTCTTT
TRBV9	NA	TRBJ2-2	NA	CASSVTENTGELFF	TGTGCCAGCAGCGTCACAGAGAACACCGGGGAGCTGTTTTTT
TRBV7-9	NA	TRBJ2-1	NA	CASRQGGYNEQFF	TGTGCCAGCAGACAAGGGGGATACAATGAGCAGTTCTTC
TRBV11-2	once	TRBJ2-3	TRBD2	CASSFRTSGNTDTQYF	TGTGCCAGCAGCTTCAGGACTAGCGGGAACACAGATACGCAGTATTTT
TRBV5-1	NA	TRBJ2-1	NA	CASSSQNTNEQFF	TGCGCCAGCAGCTCCCAAAATACAAATGAGCAGTTCTTC
TRBV3-1/TRBV3-2	NA	TRBJ1-4	NA	CASSLRATNEKLFF	TGTGCCAGCAGCCTCAGGGCAACTAATGAAAAACTGTTTTTT
TRBV2	NA	TRBJ2-1	TRBD2	CASRKTSGSSYNEQFF	TGTGCCAGCAGAAAGACTAGCGGTAGCTCCTACAATGAGCAGTTCTTC
TRBV11-2	few	TRBJ2-1	TRBD1	CASSPLGQGGFYNEQFF	TGTGCCAGCAGCCCCTTGGGACAGGGGGGTTTCTACAATGAGCAGTTCTTC
TRBV6-5	NA	TRBJ1-1	NA	CASRTSKRNTEAFF	TGTGCCAGCAGGACTTCCAAAAGGAACACTGAAGCTTTCTTT
TRBV28	NA	TRBJ1-4	NA	CASSLAGDKNEKLFF	TGTGCCAGCAGTTTAGCAGGGGACAAAAATGAAAAACTGTTTTTT
TRBV7-2	NA	TRBJ2-2	NA	CASSLEVATDGELFF	TGTGCCAGCAGCTTAGAGGTAGCAACGGACGGGGAGCTGTTTTTT
TRBV20-1	NA	TRBJ1-1	NA	CSARATEAFF	TGCAGTGCGAGAGCGACTGAAGCTTTCTTT
TRBV24-1	NA	TRBJ2-2	TRBD2	CATSPLAVNTGELFF	TGTGCCACCTCACCCCTAGCGGTAAACACCGGGGAGCTGTTTTTT
TRBV19	few	TRBJ2-2	TRBD2	CASSIETSGSPGELFF	TGTGCCAGTAGTATAGAGACTAGCGGGTCACCCGGGGAGCTGTTTTTT
TRBV6-4	NA	TRBJ2-2	NA	CASSVSGEVTGELFF	TGTGCCAGCAGTGTCTCAGGGGAGGTCACCGGGGAGCTGTTTTTT
TRBV30	NA	TRBJ1-5	NA	CAWSVGSSNQPQHF	TGTGCCTGGAGTGTGGGCAGTAGCAATCAGCCCCAGCATTTT
TRBV28	once	TRBJ1-2	NA	CASSLDSNYGYTF	TGTGCCAGCAGTCTGGACAGTAACTATGGCTACACCTTC
TRBV7-9	NA	TRBJ2-7	NA	CASSPGSGLTYEQYF	TGTGCCAGCAGCCCGGGGAGCGGACTTACCTACGAGCAGTACTTC
TRBV19	NA	TRBJ2-1	TRBD2	CASSTGTSGNNEQFF	TGTGCCAGTAGTACCGGGACTAGCGGAAACAATGAGCAGTTCTTC
TRBV18	NA	TRBJ1-1	NA	CASSPLVGATEAFF	TGTGCCAGCTCACCGCTAGTGGGGGCCACTGAAGCTTTCTTT
TRBV9	NA	TRBJ1-1	NA	CASSVVPVNTEAFF	TGTGCCAGCAGCGTAGTTCCGGTGAACACTGAAGCTTTCTTT
TRBV19	NA	TRBJ1-4	TRBD1	CASSLGQDVEKLFF	TGTGCCAGTAGCCTCGGACAGGACGTTGAAAAACTGTTTTTT
TRBV6-5	once	TRBJ2-7	NA	CASSYASSYEQYF	TGTGCCAGCAGTTACGCCAGCTCCTACGAGCAGTACTTC
TRBV5-1	NA	TRBJ2-5	TRBD1	CASSLIDREETQYF	TGCGCCAGCAGCTTGATCGACAGGGAAGAGACCCAGTACTTC
TRBV4-2	NA	TRBJ2-7	NA	CASSQGGTEQYF	TGTGCCAGCAGCCAGGGCGGGACCGAGCAGTACTTC
TRBV9	NA	TRBJ2-1	TRBD2	CASSKAGGVSDEQFF	TGTGCCAGCAGCAAGGCGGGAGGAGTTTCTGATGAGCAGTTCTTC
TRBV4-1	NA	TRBJ2-7	TRBD2	CASSRRKASGGYEQYF	TGCGCCAGCAGCCGAAGGAAGGCTAGCGGGGGCTACGAGCAGTACTTC
TRBV11-2	NA	TRBJ1-4	NA	CASSLVGASEKLFF	TGTGCCAGCAGCTTAGTTGGGGCAAGTGAAAAACTGTTTTTT
TRBV4-1	once	TRBJ2-7	TRBD2	CASSQTASGSYEQYF	TGCGCCAGCAGCCAAACGGCTAGCGGGAGCTACGAGCAGTACTTC
TRBV5-6	once	TRBJ2-6	NA	CASSQEGAGGANVLTF	TGTGCCAGCAGCCAGGAGGGGGCTGGTGGGGCCAACGTCCTGACTTTC
TRBV5-1	NA	TRBJ2-3	TRBD1	CASSLQGISTDTQYF	TGCGCCAGCAGCTTACAGGGGATTAGCACAGATACGCAGTATTTT
TRBV27	NA	TRBJ2-6	TRBD1	CASSSQGAGANVLTF	TGTGCCAGCAGTTCCCAGGGGGCCGGGGCCAACGTCCTGACTTTC
TRBV9	NA	TRBJ1-2	NA	CASSERTGNGYTF	TGTGCCAGCAGCGAGAGGACTGGTAATGGCTACACCTTC
TRBV6-5	NA	TRBJ2-3	NA	CASTHRALLADTQYF	TGTGCCAGCACCCACAGGGCGCTGCTGGCAGATACGCAGTATTTT
TRBV9	NA	TRBJ2-3	NA	CASSVNLAGQMDTQYF	TGTGCCAGCAGCGTAAATTTGGCGGGACAGATGGATACGCAGTATTTT
TRBV28	NA	TRBJ2-3	TRBD2	CASSSTGAGGDIRNTQYF	TGTGCCAGCAGCTCCACAGGGGCGGGAGGGGACATACGTAATACGCAGTATTTT
TRBV30	once	TRBJ2-1	NA	CAWSPGLRVGYNEQFF	TGTGCCTGGAGCCCCGGGTTGAGGGTTGGTTACAATGAGCAGTTCTTC
TRBV28	NA	TRBJ2-5	NA	CASSEQPLETQYF	TGTGCCAGCAGTGAACAACCCTTAGAGACCCAGTACTTC
TRBV27	NA	TRBJ2-4	TRBD1	CASRGAPGQGRIAKNIQYF	TGTGCCAGCAGGGGGGCCCCGGGACAGGGTAGAATCGCCAAAAACATTCAGTACTTC